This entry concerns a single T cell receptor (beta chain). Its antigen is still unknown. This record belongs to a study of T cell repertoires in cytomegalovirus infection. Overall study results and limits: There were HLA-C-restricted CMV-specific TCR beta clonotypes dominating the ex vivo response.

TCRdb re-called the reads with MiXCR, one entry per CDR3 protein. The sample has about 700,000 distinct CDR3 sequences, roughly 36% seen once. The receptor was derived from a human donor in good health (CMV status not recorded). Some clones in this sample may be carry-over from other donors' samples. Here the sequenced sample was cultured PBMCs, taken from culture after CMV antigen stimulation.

The CDR3 DNA reads TGTGCCAGCAGCCGATGGGACACCCAAGAGACCCAGTACTTC. This gives the protein CASSRWDTQETQYF. The chain has TRBV7-9 and TRBJ2-5; the D gene is possibly TRBD1 (6 bases). Between the trimmed V and J ends, which lost 5 bases and 1 base, there was a span of 11 bases. There are 14 residues in the CDR3. Germline CDR1 reads SEHNR; CDR2 reads FQNEAQ (reference sequence).